Each of the 5 T cell receptor beta chains below was sequenced from the same sample in a study of cytomegalovirus exposure and HLA in healthy donors. PCR primers comprised 60 Vbeta and 13 Jbeta primers. Method: immunoSEQ multiplex PCR; TCRdb's copy keeps in-frame clones and lacks some. The sample carries roughly 130,000 clones, about 80% recorded once. The material sequenced was PBMCs. These receptors were collected from a male donor in good health and CMV-seronegative.

V gene TRBV5-1 combines with J gene TRBJ1-1; no definite D call. V lost 5 bases to trimming and J lost 5 bases, with 13 bases between them. Germline V CDR1 and CDR2: SGHRS, YFSETQ. CDR3 length equals 13 residues. CDR3 loop: CASRPEIGTEAFF. The DNA for the CDR3 is TGCGCCAGCAGGCCAGAAATCGGGACTGAAGCTTTCTTT. Full variable domain (rest looked up from reference TRBV5-1 and TRBJ1-1): KAGVTQTPRYLIKTRGQQVTLSCSPISGHRSVSWYQQTPGQGLQFLFEYFSETQRNKGNFPGRFSGRQFSNSRSEMNVSTLELGDSALYLCASRPEIGTEAFFGQGTRLTVV.

The V and J genes are TRBV5-5 and TRBJ2-7; a possible D gene is TRBD2 (5 bases). Trimming removed 4 bases at V and 9 bases at J, with 11 bases between. This CDR3 has 11 residues. The germline V gene encodes CDR1 SGHKS and CDR2 YYEKEE (reference sequence). The CDR3 DNA sequence: TGTGCCAGCAGCCCCGGACTCCGGCAGTACTTC. This gives the protein CASSPGLRQYF.

V is TRBV10-3 and J is TRBJ1-5, with D perhaps matching TRBD1 (5 bases). CDR1 and CDR2 from the germline V gene are ENHRY and SYGVKD. Trimming pared 4 bases from V and 7 bases from J, leaving 11 bases between. This CDR3 contains 13 residues. The CDR3 bases are TGTGCCATCAGTGGCAGGGTTGGACAGCCCCAGCATTTT. Its protein product is CAISGRVGQPQHF.

The chain carries TRBV19 and TRBJ1-4, with D tentatively TRBD1 (5 bases). CDR1 LNHDA and CDR2 SQIVND come from the germline V gene (reference sequence). The CDR3 covers 16 residues. The V end lost 3 bases, the J end lost 7 bases, and 18 bases lay between the germline ends. The chain's CDR3 is CASSIAGEGIIEKLFF. CDR3 coding DNA: TGTGCCAGTAGTATCGCTGGGGAGGGGATCATTGAAAAACTGTTTTTT.

The chain couples TRBV4-1 to TRBJ2-2; 9 bases match TRBD2. Trimming at V came to 6 bases and at J to 1 base, leaving 9 bases not matched to a gene. The CDR3 covers 17 residues. Germline V lookup: CDR1 MGHRA, CDR2 YSYEKL. As DNA, the CDR3 is TGCGCCAGCAGGGGCTCAGGAGCGGGAGGGAACACCGGGGAGCTGTTTTTT. It specifies CASRGSGAGGNTGELFF.